This T cell receptor beta chain derives from a study of cytomegalovirus exposure and HLA in healthy donors. Notes on the study in general: A later examination showed that TCR association rates differed by HLA locus, with DRB1 most and HLA-C fewest. Later analysis suggested links between common viral pathogens and several top significant clusters.

In germline, CDR1 is MNHEY, CDR2 SMNVEV (reference sequence). V was pared by 0 bases and J by 4 bases, with 13 bases between. The CDR3 has 16 amino acids. This clone was observed a handful of times. What it binds is not known. The PCR made use of 60 Vbeta and 13 Jbeta primers. The table came from immunoSEQ multiplex PCR; TCRdb's copy has only in-frame clones and leaves some out. The sample yields some 130,000 clones, approximately 80% seen once. The sequencing input was PBMCs. This TCR was sampled from a man aged 35 to 55 in good health and CMV-seronegative. The J gene is TRBJ1-5, the V gene TRBV27; a possible D gene is TRBD1 (6 bases). The CDR3 sequence: CASSLSGRGSNQPQHF. For the CDR3, the DNA is TGTGCCAGCAGTTTATCGGGCAGGGGATCAAATCAGCCCCAGCATTTT.